The entry below describes one T cell receptor (beta chain). What it binds is not known. The source of the sample is a study of OX40 agonist ivuxolimab in advanced cancers. Across the whole study: Patients with hepatocellular carcinoma, melanoma, renal cell or head and neck cancer made up the dose-escalation patients. Partial responses were achieved by three patients, one with hepatocellular carcinoma and two with cutaneous melanoma. Study outcomes and limitations: Researchers report that CD8+ T cells had, on average, more expanded clones than CD4+.

Clones were read by immunoSEQ multiplex PCR, and TCRdb kept only the in-frame ones, dropping some. This sample has approximately 32,000 clones, with roughly nine tenths found just once. CDR3 size: 13 residues. The germline V and J ends were trimmed by 5 bases and 2 bases, with 9 bases remaining between them. Germline CDR1 ENHRY, CDR2 SYGVKD. The chain employs TRBV10-3 and TRBJ1-1; D not resolved. The sequencing used CD4+ or CD8+ T cells sorted from blood, collected in a trial of the OX40 agonist ivuxolimab. This receptor was taken from an adult with an advanced solid tumor such as melanoma, head and neck, liver or kidney cancer. CDR3 sequence (DNA): TGTGCCATCAGTTCGGGCAGAAACACTGAAGCTTTCTTT. Amino acids: CAISSGRNTEAFF.